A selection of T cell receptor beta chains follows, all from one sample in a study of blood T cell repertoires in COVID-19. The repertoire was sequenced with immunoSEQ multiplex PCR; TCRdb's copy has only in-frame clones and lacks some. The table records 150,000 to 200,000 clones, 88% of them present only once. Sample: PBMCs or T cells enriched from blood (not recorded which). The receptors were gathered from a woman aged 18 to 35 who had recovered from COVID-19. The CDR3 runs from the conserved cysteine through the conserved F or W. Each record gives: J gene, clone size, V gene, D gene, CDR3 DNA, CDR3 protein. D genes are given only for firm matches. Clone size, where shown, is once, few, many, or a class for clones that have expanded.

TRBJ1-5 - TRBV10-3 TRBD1 TGTGCCAGCCGCGGGACAGGGGGCGATCAGCCCCAGCATTTT CASRGTGGDQPQHF
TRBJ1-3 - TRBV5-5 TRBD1 TGTGCCAGCAGCTATCATGTTCCGACAGGGTATGTCTCTGGAAACACCATATATTTT CASSYHVPTGYVSGNTIYF
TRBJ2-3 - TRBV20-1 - TGCAGTGCTCCTGATACGCAGTATTTT CSAPDTQYF
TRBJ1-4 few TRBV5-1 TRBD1 TGCGCCAGCAGCTTGGACGCCAGGGGGGTGGAAAAACTGTTTTTT CASSLDARGVEKLFF
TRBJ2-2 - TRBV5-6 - TGTGCCAGCAGCCGACAGGAGAACACCGGGGAGCTGTTTTTT CASSRQENTGELFF
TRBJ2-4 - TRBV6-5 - TGTGCCCGTCACTGCCTCAAAAACATTCAGTACTTC CARHCLKNIQYF
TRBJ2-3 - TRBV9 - TGTGCCAGCAGCGACGACAGTCCGGATACGCAGTATTTT CASSDDSPDTQYF
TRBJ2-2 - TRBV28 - TGTGCCAGCAGTTTGGCCGGGAGTAACACCGGGGAGCTGTTTTTT CASSLAGSNTGELFF
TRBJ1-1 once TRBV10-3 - TGTGCCATCCAATCGGGAGGGGAACTGAACACTGAAGCTTTCTTT CAIQSGGELNTEAFF
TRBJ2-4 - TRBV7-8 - TGTGCCAGCAGCTCCCGGGGAGAGTTAGCCAAAAACATTCAGTACTTC CASSSRGELAKNIQYF
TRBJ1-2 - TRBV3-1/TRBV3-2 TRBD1 TGTGCCAGCAGCTACGGACAGGGATTTGGCTACACCTTC CASSYGQGFGYTF
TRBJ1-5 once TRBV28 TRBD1 TGTGCCAGCACCCCGGCGGGACAGGGGAGCAATCAGCCCCAGCATTTT CASTPAGQGSNQPQHF
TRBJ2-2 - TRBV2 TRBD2 TGTGCCAGCAGAAGACTAGCGGGAGACACCGGGGAGCTGTTTTTT CASRRLAGDTGELFF
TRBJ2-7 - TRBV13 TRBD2 TGTGCCAGCAGCTTAGCTCCCCGGGAGGGGGTATCCTACGAGCAGTACTTC CASSLAPREGVSYEQYF
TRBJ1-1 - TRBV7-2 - TGTGCCAGCAGCGCCCTGGTGGGGGGGGCCACTGAAGCTTTCTTT CASSALVGGATEAFF
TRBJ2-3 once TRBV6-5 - TGTGCCAGCAGTTTTCTTGGCGATACGCAGTATTTT CASSFLGDTQYF
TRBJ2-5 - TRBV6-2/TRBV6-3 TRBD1 TGTGCCAGCAGCAAGGACAGGGACACGCGGTGGGAAGAGACCCAGTACTTC CASSKDRDTRWEETQYF
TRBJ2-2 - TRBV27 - TGTGCCAGCAGCCAGACCGGGGAGCTGTTTTTT CASSQTGELFF
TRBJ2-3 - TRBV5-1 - TGCGCCAGCAGCGTCGGTTCGTCAGATACGCAGTATTTT CASSVGSSDTQYF
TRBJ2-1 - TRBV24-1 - TGTGCCACCGGGGATAGCGGAAGGGCCAATGAGCAGTTCTTC CATGDSGRANEQFF
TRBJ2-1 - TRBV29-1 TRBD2 TGCAGCGTTGAAGGGACTAGCGGGAGCCTCTCGAATGAGCAGTTCTTC CSVEGTSGSLSNEQFF
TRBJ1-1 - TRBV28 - TGTGCCAGCAGATTATCAGGGGTGAACACTGAAGCTTTCTTT CASRLSGVNTEAFF
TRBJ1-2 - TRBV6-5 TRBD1 TGTGCCAGCAGTCGGACAGGGGAAGGGGACTATGGCTACACCTTC CASSRTGEGDYGYTF
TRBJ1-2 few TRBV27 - TGTGCCAGCAGCCTCACACGGAGCTATGGCTACACCTTC CASSLTRSYGYTF
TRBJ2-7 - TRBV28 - TGTGCCAGCAGTCCCCCGACAGTCGAGCAGTACTTC CASSPPTVEQYF
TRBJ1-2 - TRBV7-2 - TGTGCCAGCAGCCTTCAAACCGGGGGGGGCAACTATGGCTACACCTTC CASSLQTGGGNYGYTF
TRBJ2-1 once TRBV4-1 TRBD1 TGCGCCAGCAGCCAAGCAGGGGGCTTTTGGAATGAGCAGTTCTTC CASSQAGGFWNEQFF
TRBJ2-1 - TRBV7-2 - TGTGCCAGCGTCCAGAGGGGGGGGCGCTACAATGAGCAGTTCTTC CASVQRGGRYNEQFF